This T cell receptor beta chain derives from a study of monozygotic twins with inflammatory bowel disease. Points from the study as a whole: Nothing supported a single strong signal or clonotype that was associated with IBD. No discrimination was achieved between different T cell subtypes.

Per germline, CDR1 MNHEY and CDR2 SMNVEV (reference sequence). CDR3 length equals 17 residues. There were eight separate reactions per sample in which cDNA was made. TCRdb reworked the 5' RACE reads into one entry per CDR3 protein, no DNA. The sample includes around 40,000 distinct CDR3 sequences. By frequency, this clonotype is medium-sized (0.01 to 0.1%). The antigen remains undetermined. The sequence was obtained from a human donor with ulcerative colitis or Crohn's disease, or a healthy co-twin of an affected twin (not recorded which). The rearrangement uses TRBV27 and TRBJ2-3; no DNA is available, so the TRBD1 call from TCRdb remains unchecked. The sample taken for sequencing was blood. CDR3 sequence reads: CASGRGAAFGGTDTQYF.